Reported below is one T cell receptor beta chain. This clonotype showed up just once. No antigen is known for it. One junction end disagrees with the germline gene, perhaps due to a read error. This specimen comes from a study of blood T cells in healthy people across ages (dated by TCRdb to between 2014 and 2016). About the study as a whole: In model experiments, template switching captured about one uniquely barcoded TCR beta cDNA molecule for every two T cells. Age-related changes in TCR beta repertoire diversity were measured in the study by deep sequencing normalized with unique cDNA molecular identifiers. The donors were divided into four age groups: young (average approximately 17 years), middle-aged (about 40), aged (approximately 64) and long-lived (82). To avoid experimental bias, donors of different ages were randomly spread across the sequencing lanes. Using the same blood draw, the study looked at two additional independent replicas of 1 million unique cDNA reads for two donors, one aged 18 to 29 and the other aged 80 or older.

Receptor amplification or capture employed 5' RACE. Data came from an Illumina HiSeq 2500. The second PCR ran for roughly 7 to 11 cycles and used a J-beta primer mix along with a sample-barcoded 5' primer. A template-switch 5' adaptor carrying 12 random nucleotides introduced a unique molecular identifier onto each TCR beta cDNA molecule. Each sample yielded at least 3 million CDR3-containing paired-end reads. The Mint cDNA synthesis kit, primed by a TRBC-specific oligonucleotide, was used to synthesize first-strand cDNA from all RNA. After uracil-DNA glycosylase treatment, a first 18-cycle PCR used universal primers M1SS and BC2_uni_R on all cDNA. The paper's processing steps were these. Each sample was normalized by randomly selecting 1 million high-quality reads, each carrying a distinct molecular identifier. Instead of being binned into consensus sequences, reads with shared molecular identifiers were discarded. CDR3 identification, clonotype clustering and error correction used MiTCR with a Q25 quality threshold and the strictest error-elimination algorithm. A nonparametric unseen species model with Euler transformation was used to estimate a lower bound on total TCR beta diversity. TCRdb took the public reads, trimmed them with fastp at Q25, ran MiXCR for clone calling and kept in-frame beta chains. CDR3 protein duplicates are merged, each entry listing the most common genes and DNA. TCRdb, not the original authors, processed these V and J calls. This sample holds 1.5 million or so distinct CDR3 sequences; around 42% were observed only once. Clones ranked in the top ten supply roughly 7.9% of the sample.

The research as a whole found: Observed TCR beta diversity correlated strongly with the percentage of naive T cells measured by flow cytometry. Because the CMV infection status of the donors was unknown, age-related changes in expanded clonotypes may potentially have been confounded. Since profiling was done on bulk unsorted PBMCs, naive and antigen-experienced compartments could not be conclusively compared. The long-lived group showed more naive CD4+ T cells, fewer expanded clones and increased TCR diversity than the aged group, suggesting age selection. Total diversity estimates from one million sequenced T cells were considered lower bounds and underestimates. Observed TCR beta diversity per million T cells fell roughly linearly with age, and a significant reduction was already apparent by age about 38.

The approximately 40 donors, aged about 6 to 100 years, were systemically healthy Caucasian individuals from Russia. Roughly 9 milliliters of peripheral blood were drawn from each donor into EDTA-treated Vacutainer tubes. Ficoll-Paque density-gradient centrifugation was used to isolate PBMCs, with at least 6.5 million per sample. Trizol reagent was used to extract total RNA from the PBMCs, yielding at least 5 micrograms per sample. For every donor, flow cytometry on a PBMC aliquot measured the percentage of naive CD45RAhigh/CD27high T cells. CDR3 length: 14 amino acids, cysteine to phenylalanine. Here the CDR3 DNA is all that survives: 42 bases in frame from base 1. Via the germline V gene, CDR1 is SNHLY and CDR2 FYNNEI.

Here the chain combines TRBV2 and TRBJ2-5, and the D gene may be TRBD2, 6 bases matching. This sequence originates from a woman aged 18 to 35 in good health. The source material was blood. The CDR3 region reads CPSSEGRGNYEQYF. In nucleotides, the sequence is TGTCCCAGCAGTGAAGGGCGGGGTAACTATGAGCAGTACTTC.